This T cell receptor beta chain was recovered during a study of cytomegalovirus exposure and HLA in healthy donors. Study-level points and caveats: The authors later linked a missense DCLRE1C variant to TCR beta V- and J-gene trimming. One later analysis reportedly identified an Asian-associated ancestry cluster that showed fewer N-insertions than the approximately 700-donor mean.

Vbeta (60) and Jbeta (13) primers were used in the PCR. Clones were read by immunoSEQ multiplex PCR, and TCRdb kept only the in-frame ones, dropping some. Reported are around 150,000 clones; the ten largest clones contain roughly 2%. The V and J ends lost 7 bases and 4 bases respectively, with 16 bases between them. Germline V gives CDR1 GTSNPN, CDR2 SVGIG (reference sequence). The CDR3 is made up of 13 amino acids. Regarding this clone: No antigen is known for it.

This TCR came from a man under 40 in good health and CMV-seronegative. The chain employs TRBV30 and TRBJ1-2; D perhaps matches TRBD1 (5 bases). Source material: PBMCs. The DNA for the CDR3 is TGTGCCTCGGTGCCCCAGGGTGGCTATGGCTACACCTTC. It translates to CASVPQGGYGYTF.